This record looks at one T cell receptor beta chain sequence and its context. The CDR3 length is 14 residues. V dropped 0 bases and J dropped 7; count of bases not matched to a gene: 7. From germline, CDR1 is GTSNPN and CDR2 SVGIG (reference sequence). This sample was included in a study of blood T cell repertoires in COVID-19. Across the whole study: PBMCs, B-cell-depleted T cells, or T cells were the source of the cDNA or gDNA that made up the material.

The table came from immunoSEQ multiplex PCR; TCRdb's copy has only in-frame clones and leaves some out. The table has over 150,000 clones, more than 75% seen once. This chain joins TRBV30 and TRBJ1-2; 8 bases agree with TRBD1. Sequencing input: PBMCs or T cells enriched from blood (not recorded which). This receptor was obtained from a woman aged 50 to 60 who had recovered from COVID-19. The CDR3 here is CAWSVQGASGGYTF. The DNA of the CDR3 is TGTGCCTGGAGTGTGCAGGGGGCGTCGGGTGGCTACACCTTC.